One and the same sample provided the 13 T cell receptor beta chains below, sequenced in a study of T cells after yellow fever vaccination. TCRdb ran MiXCR on the 5' RACE reads and lists one entry per CDR3 protein. The sample yields a few hundred thousand distinct CDR3 sequences, roughly 4.3% seen once. Sequencing was performed on PBMCs, taken 5 days after the yellow fever booster vaccination. These receptors were collected from a man between 18 and 35 years old who received the YFV17D yellow fever vaccine.

This clonotype was observed a handful of times. This chain links TRBV4-2 with TRBJ2-7, with no clear D. The CDR3 consists of 13 residues. The germline V gene encodes CDR1 LGHNA and CDR2 YNFKEQ. V lost 4 bases and J 4 bases, leaving 11 bases between the germline ends. The DNA for the CDR3 is TGTGCCAGCAGCCCATCGTTGGAGTACGAGCAGTACTTC. The encoded protein is CASSPSLEYEQYF.

The chain employs TRBV27 and TRBJ2-3; D not resolved. This CDR3 has 14 amino acids. The germline V gene has CDR1 MNHEY and CDR2 SMNVEV (reference sequence). V was clipped by 1 base and J by 3 bases, with 8 bases between them. In DNA, the CDR3 is TGTGCCAGCAGTTTATTGGGTCTGACAGATACGCAGTATTTT. As protein: CASSLLGLTDTQYF.

The rearrangement joins TRBV2 to TRBJ1-1; 7 bases are a match to TRBD1. This CDR3 comprises 13 residues. V lost 11 bases to trimming and J lost 1 base; unmatched junction nucleotides: 7. Germline V CDR1 and CDR2: SNHLY, FYNNEI. For the CDR3, the DNA is TGTGCCCTATCTAAGGGGGCGAACACTGAAGCTTTCTTT. It codes for CALSKGANTEAFF.

This clonotype came up many times. The gene calls are TRBV11-1 and TRBJ2-2; no clear D. V shed 2 bases and J shed 5 bases, with 6 bases lying between them. The length of the CDR3 is 13 residues. From germline, CDR1 is SGHAT and CDR2 FQDESV (reference sequence). CDR3 loop: CASSLYETGELFF. CDR3 coding DNA: TGTGCCAGCAGCTTATACGAAACCGGGGAGCTGTTTTTT.

This clonotype appeared a few times. This chain joins TRBV6-5 and TRBJ2-2; D unresolved. The CDR3 totals 12 residues. Germline lookup yields CDR1 MNHEY and CDR2 SVGAGI. The V end was cut by 1 base, the J end by 5 bases, with 2 bases between. The CDR3 loop reads CASSYFTGELFF. The CDR3 nucleotides read TGTGCCAGCAGTTACTTTACCGGGGAGCTGTTTTTT.

The chain employs TRBV19 and TRBJ2-5; D may be TRBD1 or TRBD2 (7 bases each). V shed 10 bases and J shed 4 bases, with 16 bases lying between them. Germline V gene lookup returns CDR1 LNHDA and CDR2 SQIVND (reference sequence). The CDR3 sequence is 13 residues long. In nucleotides, the CDR3 is TGTGCCACCTCGACAGGGAGGGCAGAGACCCAGTACTTC. It specifies CATSTGRAETQYF.

This clonotype has just a few counts. Mismatch with germline at one junction end may stem from a read error. J is TRBJ2-5 and V is TRBV7-7; D uncertain. Germline lookup yields CDR1 SSHAT and CDR2 FNYEAQ (reference sequence). This CDR3 contains 14 residues. The CDR3 DNA reads TGTGCTAGCAGCTTAAAACAGACGCAAGAGACCCAGTACTTC. It codes for CASSLKQTQETQYF.

This chain joins TRBV30 and TRBJ2-2; D not certain. V dropped 2 bases and J dropped 6 bases, with 10 bases sitting between them. CDR1 is GTSNPN and CDR2 is SVGIG in the germline V gene (reference sequence). CDR3 length: 13 amino acids. The CDR3, as DNA: TGTGCCTGGAGTTGGGCCGGCCCCGGGGAGCTGTTTTTT. Translated: CAWSWAGPGELFF.

This clonotype occurred a few times. This sequence joins TRBV5-1 and TRBJ2-7; D remains unclear. Germline CDR1 reads SGHRS; CDR2 reads YFSETQ. CDR3 length: 12 amino acids. V gave up 7 bases and J gave up 4 bases, with 12 bases separating them. This CDR3 is CASRRTDYEQYF. CDR3 coding DNA: TGCGCCAGCCGACGGACGGATTACGAGCAGTACTTC.

This clonotype showed up just a few times. The chain has TRBV2 and TRBJ1-1, with D perhaps matching TRBD1 (5 bases). V was shortened by 7 bases and J by 4 bases, with 19 bases between the two germline ends. The CDR3 extends over 15 amino acids. Germline V gives CDR1 SNHLY, CDR2 FYNNEI. The CDR3 nucleotides read TGTGCCAGCAAGAGGAGTATAGGGGAGGCCACTGAAGCTTTCTTT. Its protein product is CASKRSIGEATEAFF.

This clonotype was picked up a small number of times. The J gene is TRBJ1-5, the V gene TRBV4-1; unclear D gene. This CDR3 spans 14 amino acids. Per germline, CDR1 MGHRA and CDR2 YSYEKL. V was shortened by 0 bases and J by 4 bases, with 7 bases between the two germline ends. The CDR3 reads CASSQDRWNQPQHF. As DNA, the CDR3 is TGCGCCAGCAGCCAAGATCGTTGGAATCAGCCCCAGCATTTT.

This clonotype was found a few times. J is TRBJ2-7 and V is TRBV3-1, with 7 bases identical to TRBD2. The germline V gene has CDR1 LGHDT and CDR2 YNNKEL (reference sequence). The V and J ends lost 1 base and 4 bases, in that order; junction bases with no gene match: 7. The CDR3 has 15 amino acids. CDR3 coding DNA: TGTGCCAGCAGCCAAGTCTTTCGGGGGGTTTACGAGCAGTACTTC. Protein product: CASSQVFRGVYEQYF.

The genes are TRBV4-3 and TRBJ2-3, with D maybe TRBD2 (5 bases). V was pared by 4 bases and J by 3 bases, with 14 bases between. In germline, CDR1 is LGHNA, CDR2 YSLEER. The CDR3 has 15 residues. DNA of the CDR3: TGCGCCAGCAGCCGACTCGGAGGCAAGACAGATACGCAGTATTTT. Translated: CASSRLGGKTDTQYF.